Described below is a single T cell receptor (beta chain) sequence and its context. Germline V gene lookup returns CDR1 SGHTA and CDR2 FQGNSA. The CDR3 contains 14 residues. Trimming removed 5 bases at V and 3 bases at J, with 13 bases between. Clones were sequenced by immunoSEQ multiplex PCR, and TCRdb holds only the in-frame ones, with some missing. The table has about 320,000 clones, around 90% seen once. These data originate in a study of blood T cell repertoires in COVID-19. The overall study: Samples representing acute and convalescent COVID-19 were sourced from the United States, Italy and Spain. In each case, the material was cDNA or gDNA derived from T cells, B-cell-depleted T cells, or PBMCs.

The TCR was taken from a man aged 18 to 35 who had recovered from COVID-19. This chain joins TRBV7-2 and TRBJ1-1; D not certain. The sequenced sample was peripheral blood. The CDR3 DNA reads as TGTGCCAGCAGCGGAGCGGGTATTGACACTGAAGCTTTCTTT. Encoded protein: CASSGAGIDTEAFF.